The 15 T cell receptor beta chains presented below share a single source sample, sequenced in a study of T cell responses to AZD1222 COVID-19 vaccine. Some clones are missing from TCRdb's copy, which holds only in-frame ones; the method was immunoSEQ multiplex PCR. This table holds some 150,000 clones, 75% to 90% found once. Sequences were derived from peripheral blood, sampled 28 days after the second AZD1222 dose. The receptors originated from an adult who received the AZD1222 COVID-19 vaccine.

The J gene is TRBJ1-6, the V gene TRBV28; D is possibly TRBD1 (5 bases). This CDR3 region has 14 residues. V was clipped by 8 bases and J by 7 bases, with 15 bases between them. Germline values: CDR1 MDHEN, CDR2 SYDVKM. CDR3 DNA: TGTGCCAGCCTGCGGGGGTCGGGGAATTCACCCCTCCACTTT. Its protein product is CASLRGSGNSPLHF. Based on the CDR3 plus reference TRBV28 and TRBJ1-6, the full variable domain is DVKVTQSSRYLVKRTGEKVFLECVQDMDHENMFWYRQDPGLGLRLIYFSYDVKMKEKGDIPEGYSVSREKKERFSLILESASTNQTSMYLCASLRGSGNSPLHFGNGTRLTVT.

The V gene is TRBV30, the J gene TRBJ2-7; D gene unclear. V was clipped by 7 bases and J by 5 bases, with 21 bases between them. The V gene's germline CDR1 is GTSNPN and CDR2 SVGIG (reference sequence). The CDR3 is 14 residues long. The chain's CDR3 is CASSRQSVSDEQYF. CDR3 bases: TGTGCCTCTTCCCGCCAGTCTGTTTCAGACGAGCAGTACTTC. Based on the CDR3 plus reference TRBV30 and TRBJ2-7, the full variable domain is SQTIHQWPATLVQPVGSPLSLECTVEGTSNPNLYWYRQAAGRGLQLLFYSVGIGQISSEVPQNLSASRPQDRQFILSSKKLLLSDSGFYLCASSRQSVSDEQYFGPGTRLTVT.

This sequence joins TRBV28 and TRBJ1-1, with D unresolved. V shed 7 bases and J shed 5 bases, with 8 bases lying between them. CDR1 is MDHEN, CDR2 SYDVKM, per germline. CDR3 length equals 11 residues. Written as DNA, the CDR3 is TGTGCCAGCACCCTCCGGACTGAAGCTTTCTTT. This sequence encodes CASTLRTEAFF.

This clone appeared once. The gene calls are TRBV6-6 and TRBJ1-5; D perhaps matches TRBD1 (6 bases). Germline loops: CDR1 MNHNY, CDR2 SVGAGI (reference sequence). Trimming stripped 5 bases from V and 5 bases from J, with 13 bases between. There are 14 residues in the CDR3. As DNA, the CDR3 is TGTGCCAGCAGTCACCGGGACAAGTATCAGCCCCAGCATTTT. Translating gives CASSHRDKYQPQHF.

In this sample, this clone turned up once. This sequence joins TRBV5-8 and TRBJ1-1, with D uncertain. CDR1 is SGHTS, CDR2 YDEGEE, per germline. V was cut by 1 base and J by 0 bases, with 7 bases left in between. This CDR3 comprises 14 residues. The CDR3: CASSLSPVNTEAFF. The CDR3 DNA sequence: TGTGCCAGCAGCTTGTCCCCGGTGAACACTGAAGCTTTCTTT.

The chain recombines TRBV2 with TRBJ2-4; D not resolved. The ends were cut back, 1 base at V and 7 bases at J, with 5 bases in the middle. Germline lookup yields CDR1 SNHLY and CDR2 FYNNEI. The CDR3 runs to 12 residues. The CDR3 bases are TGTGCCAGCAGTGAAGTCCTCAACATTCAGTACTTC. Its translation is CASSEVLNIQYF.

The V and J genes are TRBV29-1 and TRBJ1-4; D is unresolved. The germline CDR1 and CDR2 sequences are SQVTM and ANQGSEA. The CDR3 loop spans 12 amino acids. V was shortened by 3 bases and J by 5 bases, with 7 bases between the two germline ends. The CDR3 DNA is TGCAGCGTTGAGGGAACCAATGAAAAACTGTTTTTT. Translation: CSVEGTNEKLFF.

This clone was picked up one time. The chain uses TRBV7-8 and TRBJ1-3; 7 bases align to TRBD1. The junction had 8 bases not matched to a gene; V was cut back by 5 bases and J by 4 bases. This CDR3 is 15 amino acids long. Germline CDR1 reads SGHVS; CDR2 reads FQNEAQ. CDR3 in amino acids: CASSLDRAPGNTIYF. CDR3 in DNA: TGTGCCAGCAGCCTAGACAGGGCACCCGGAAACACCATATATTTT. Together with reference TRBV7-8 and TRBJ1-3, the CDR3 gives the full variable domain: GAGVSQSPRYKVAKRGQDVALRCDPISGHVSLFWYQQALGQGPEFLTYFQNEAQLDKSGLPSDRFFAERPEGSVSTLKIQRTQQEDSAVYLCASSLDRAPGNTIYFGEGSWLTVV.

The chain links TRBV15 to TRBJ2-4, with D possibly TRBD2 on 5 matching bases. Germline V gene sequence: CDR1 LNHNV, CDR2 YYDKDF (reference sequence). This CDR3 has 15 residues. Trimming cost V 1 base and J 4 bases, with 11 bases left between them. The CDR3 region has the DNA TGTGCCACCAGCAGAGGAGAGGGTGGGAAAAACATTCAGTACTTC. Its protein product is CATSRGEGGKNIQYF.

The V and J genes are TRBV5-4 and TRBJ2-7, with 14 bases matching TRBD2. V lost 4 bases, J lost 4 bases, and 10 bases stayed unmatched. Germline V lookup: CDR1 SGHNT, CDR2 YYREEE (reference sequence). There are 17 residues in the CDR3. The CDR3 nucleotides are TGTGCCAGCAGCCGTGGGACTAGCGGGAGAAGCAATTACGAGCAGTACTTC. Protein: CASSRGTSGRSNYEQYF. Combining the CDR3 with reference TRBV5-4 and TRBJ2-7 gives the whole variable domain ETGVTQSPTHLIKTRGQQVTLRCSSQSGHNTVSWYQQALGQGPQFIFQYYREEENGRGNFPPRFSGLQFPNYSSELNVNALELDDSALYLCASSRGTSGRSNYEQYFGPGTRLTVT.

The rearrangement links TRBV7-9 to TRBJ2-2, with D perhaps matching TRBD2 (5 bases). The CDR3 spans 14 residues. Trimming took off 3 bases at V and 1 base at J, with 6 bases between the two ends. Germline V CDR1 and CDR2: SEHNR, FQNEAQ (reference sequence). CDR3 coding DNA: TGTGCCAGCAGCTTTGGGAGGAACACCGGGGAGCTGTTTTTT. Translated, it gives CASSFGRNTGELFF.

The chain recombines TRBV6-5 with TRBJ1-3; TRBD1 might be the D (5 bases). Germline CDR1 is MNHEY and CDR2 is SVGAGI. This CDR3 contains 11 residues. Trimming cost V 2 bases and J 10 bases, with 6 bases left between them. CDR3 sequence reads: CASSYKGTIYF. Written as DNA, the CDR3 is TGTGCCAGCAGTTACAAGGGGACCATATATTTT.

This clone was seen a handful of times. This chain uses TRBV3-1 (or the pseudogene TRBV3-2) with TRBJ1-1; no clear D gene. The ends were cut back, 0 bases at V and 1 base at J, with 9 bases in the middle. The CDR3 covers 15 residues. In germline, CDR1 is LGHDT, CDR2 YNNKEL (reference sequence). The CDR3 DNA sequence: TGTGCCAGCAGCCAAGATGGCAGAAGGAACACTGAAGCTTTCTTT. Residues: CASSQDGRRNTEAFF.

The V gene is TRBV30, the J gene TRBJ1-1; tentatively, D is TRBD1 (5 bases). Trimming removed 1 base from V and 1 base from J, with 10 bases in between. The CDR3 loop spans 14 amino acids. Germline assignment: CDR1 GTSNPN and CDR2 SVGIG (reference sequence). The chain's CDR3 is CAWSAGKGNTEAFF. As DNA, the CDR3 is TGTGCCTGGAGTGCAGGGAAGGGGAACACTGAAGCTTTCTTT. Full variable domain (missing parts from reference TRBV30 and TRBJ1-1): SQTIHQWPATLVQPVGSPLSLECTVEGTSNPNLYWYRQAAGRGLQLLFYSVGIGQISSEVPQNLSASRPQDRQFILSSKKLLLSDSGFYLCAWSAGKGNTEAFFGQGTRLTVV.

The J gene is TRBJ2-5, the V gene TRBV6-5; unclear D gene. This CDR3 comprises 13 residues. The germline V and J ends were trimmed by 5 bases and 5 bases, with 12 bases remaining between them. CDR1 and CDR2 from the germline V gene are MNHEY and SVGAGI. The CDR3 loop reads CASSRPGLETQYF. The CDR3 DNA reads as TGTGCCAGCAGTAGACCGGGTCTGGAGACCCAGTACTTC.